Listed below are T cell receptor beta chains from one sample, sequenced in a study of CD8+ T cells in alopecia areata. The data were produced by immunoSEQ multiplex PCR, yet TCRdb's version contains in-frame clones alone and is incomplete. This table has around 150,000 clones, about three fifths appearing once. The source was CD4+ T cells sorted from blood, collected at week 4, from a patient treated with tofacitinib. Every receptor here comes from a human donor with alopecia areata. CDR3s include the opening cysteine and the closing phenylalanine or tryptophan. Fields, in order: CDR3 protein, CDR3 DNA, clone size, D gene, J gene, V gene. D genes are given only for firm matches. The size field is filled for only some rows; it gives once, few, many or a size class.

CASSQELAGAQTQYF | TGCGCCAGCAGCCAAGAACTAGCGGGGGCTCAGACCCAGTACTTC | . | TRBD2 | TRBJ2-5 | TRBV4-3
CSVRTGPRRKDIQYF | TGCAGCGTTAGGACAGGGCCACGCAGGAAGGACATTCAGTACTTC | . | TRBD1 | TRBJ2-4 | TRBV29-1
CASSPIRGAGKEDTQYF | TGTGCCAGCTCACCAATTAGGGGGGCCGGCAAAGAAGATACGCAGTATTTT | few | . | TRBJ2-3 | TRBV18
CASSPRQGRQPQHF | TGTGCCAGCAGTCCCCGACAGGGGAGGCAGCCCCAGCATTTT | . | TRBD1 | TRBJ1-5 | TRBV27
CASSFGIQGSTQYF | TGTGCCAGCAGCTTTGGAATCCAGGGTAGCACGCAGTATTTT | . | . | TRBJ2-3 | TRBV5-4
CSATRDTQYF | TGCAGTGCGACGAGGGATACGCAGTATTTT | . | . | TRBJ2-3 | TRBV20-1
CASSLGTLAATQYF | TGTGCCAGCAGCTTAGGGACCCTCGCAGCTACGCAGTATTTT | . | . | TRBJ2-3 | TRBV7-3
CSASFAGRRTF | TGCAGTGCCTCATTCGCGGGGCGTCGGACTTTC | . | . | TRBJ2-6 | TRBV20-1
CATSRDFAGGRTQYF | TGTGCCACCAGCAGAGATTTCGCGGGGGGGCGGACCCAGTACTTC | . | TRBD2 | TRBJ2-5 | TRBV15
CSALRQEETQYF | TGCAGCGCCCTGCGACAGGAAGAGACCCAGTACTTC | . | . | TRBJ2-5 | TRBV29-1
CAWSTGRKDTIYF | TGTGCCTGGTCGACAGGGAGGAAGGACACCATATATTTT | few | TRBD1 | TRBJ1-3 | TRBV30
CASSLVADSPLHF | TGTGCTAGCAGCTTAGTGGCGGATTCACCCCTCCACTTT | . | . | TRBJ1-6 | TRBV7-7
CASSSFRGEGYGYTF | TGTGCCAGCAGCTCCTTCAGGGGCGAAGGCTATGGCTACACCTTC | . | . | TRBJ1-2 | TRBV7-2
CSVATSGAYNEQFF | TGCAGCGTGGCGACTAGCGGGGCATACAATGAGCAGTTCTTC | . | TRBD2 | TRBJ2-1 | TRBV29-1
CASRRDLTDTQYF | TGTGCCAGCAGGCGGGACTTAACAGATACGCAGTATTTT | . | . | TRBJ2-3 | TRBV6-5
CAWSGTENYGYTF | TGTGCCTGGAGCGGGACAGAGAACTATGGCTACACCTTC | . | TRBD1 | TRBJ1-2 | TRBV30
CASSYGRDEQYF | TGTGCCAGCAGTTACGGAAGGGACGAGCAGTACTTC | . | . | TRBJ2-7 | TRBV6-6